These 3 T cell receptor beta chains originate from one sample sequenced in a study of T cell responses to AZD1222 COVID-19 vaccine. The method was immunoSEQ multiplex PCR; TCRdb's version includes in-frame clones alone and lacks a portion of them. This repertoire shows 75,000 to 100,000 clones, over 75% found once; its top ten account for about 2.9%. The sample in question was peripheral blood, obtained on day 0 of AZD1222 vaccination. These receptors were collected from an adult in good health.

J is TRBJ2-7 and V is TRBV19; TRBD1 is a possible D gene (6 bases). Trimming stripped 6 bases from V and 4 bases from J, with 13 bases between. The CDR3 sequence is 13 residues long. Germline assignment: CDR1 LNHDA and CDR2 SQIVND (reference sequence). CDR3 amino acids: CASSKQGPYEQYF. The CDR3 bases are TGTGCCAGTAGCAAACAGGGTCCGTACGAGCAGTACTTC.

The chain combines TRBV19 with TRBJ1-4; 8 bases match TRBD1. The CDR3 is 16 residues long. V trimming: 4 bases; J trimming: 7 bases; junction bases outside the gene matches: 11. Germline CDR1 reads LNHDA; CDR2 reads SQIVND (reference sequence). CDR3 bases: TGTGCCAGTAGTACCTGGACAGGGATGGTTAGTGAAAAACTGTTTTTT. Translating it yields CASSTWTGMVSEKLFF. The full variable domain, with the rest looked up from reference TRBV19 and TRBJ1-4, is DGGITQSPKYLFRKEGQNVTLSCEQNLNHDAMYWYRQDPGQGLRLIYYSQIVNDFQKGDIAEGYSVSREKKESFPLTVTSAQKNPTAFYLCASSTWTGMVSEKLFFGSGTQLSVL.

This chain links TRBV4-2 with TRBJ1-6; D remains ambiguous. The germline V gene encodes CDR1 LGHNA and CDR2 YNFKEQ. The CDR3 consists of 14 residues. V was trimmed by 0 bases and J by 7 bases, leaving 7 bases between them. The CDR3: CASSQERANSPLHF. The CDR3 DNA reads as TGTGCCAGCAGCCAAGAAAGGGCAAATTCACCCCTCCACTTT.